This T cell receptor (beta chain) was sequenced during a study of human T cells and chemical hapten exposure. Study-level background: The variation in per-sample TCR yields arose mainly from small differences in pooled library volumes.

For this clonotype: What it binds is not known.

Time point given: pre-sensitization, week 0. Described treatment: therapeutic diphenylcyclopropenone sensitization with weekly scalp DPC. General observations from the study: The number of TCRs over 1 in 1000 frequency stayed unchanged after DPC.

MiXCR, applied by TCRdb to the RACE reads, yields one record per CDR3 protein. The table lists around 200,000 distinct CDR3 sequences, approximately 31% of them singletons. CDR1 is LGHNT, CDR2 FRNRAP, per germline. The V gene lost 5 bases and the J gene lost 2 bases, with 13 bases spanning the gap. This CDR3 comprises 14 residues. The V call is TRBV12-5, the J call TRBJ2-7; the D gene is possibly TRBD1 (5 bases). The source of this sequence is a woman between 25 and 40 years old with alopecia areata. Some clones in this sample may be carry-over from other donors' samples. The sequencing here drew on whole blood, taken in connection with sensitization to the hapten diphenylcyclopropenone (DPC). CDR3 in amino acids: CASGADKGPYEQYF. In nucleotides, the CDR3 is TGTGCTAGTGGTGCCGACAAGGGGCCCTACGAGCAGTACTTC.